Reported below is one TCR beta chain. The CDR3 length is 15 residues. With V trimmed by 0 bases and J by 4 bases, 0 bases remained unmatched. Per the germline V gene, CDR1 is SGDLS and CDR2 is YYNGEE. The data were produced by immunoSEQ multiplex PCR, yet TCRdb's version contains in-frame clones alone and is incomplete. The repertoire holds 25,000 to 30,000 clones, 70% to 85% seen once, with 13% in the top ten. This entry comes from a study of sequential checkpoint blockade in melanoma. Study details: Maintenance nivolumab came after either treatment sequence.

Treatment meaning: randomized to nivolumab then ipilimumab (arm A) or the reverse (arm B). The sample in question was CD8+ T cells sorted from blood (inferred from file names), obtained from a patient given nivolumab and ipilimumab in sequence. This clonotype was sampled from a human donor with melanoma. The chain couples TRBV9 to TRBJ2-1; 11 bases fit TRBD2. CDR3 sequence reads: CASSVVAGGYNEQFF. The DNA of the CDR3 is TGTGCCAGCAGCGTAGTAGCGGGGGGGTACAATGAGCAGTTCTTC.